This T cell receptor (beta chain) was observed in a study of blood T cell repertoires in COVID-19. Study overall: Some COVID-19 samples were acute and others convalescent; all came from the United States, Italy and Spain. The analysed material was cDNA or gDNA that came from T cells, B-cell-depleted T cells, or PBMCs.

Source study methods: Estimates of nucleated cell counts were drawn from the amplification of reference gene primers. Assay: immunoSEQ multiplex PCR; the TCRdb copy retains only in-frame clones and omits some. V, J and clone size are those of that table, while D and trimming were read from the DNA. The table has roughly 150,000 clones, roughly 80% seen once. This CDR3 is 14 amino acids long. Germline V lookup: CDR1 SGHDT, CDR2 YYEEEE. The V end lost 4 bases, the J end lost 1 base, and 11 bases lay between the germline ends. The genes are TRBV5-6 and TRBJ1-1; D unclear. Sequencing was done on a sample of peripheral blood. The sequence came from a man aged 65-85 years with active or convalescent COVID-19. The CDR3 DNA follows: TGTGCCAGCAGCCTTGGACTGCAGAACACTGAAGCTTTCTTT. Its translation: CASSLGLQNTEAFF.